Shown below are 28 T cell receptor beta chains from a single sample sequenced in a study of cytomegalovirus exposure and HLA in healthy donors. The PCR used 60 Vbeta and 13 Jbeta primers. Profiled with immunoSEQ multiplex PCR; TCRdb holds only in-frame clones, not every one. This sample has around 140,000 clones, with about three quarters found just once. Sequenced: PBMCs. The receptor set was obtained from a male donor in good health and CMV-seronegative.

The rearrangement joins TRBV4-2 to TRBJ2-3, with 11 bases aligning to TRBD1. This CDR3 is 16 amino acids long. The V and J ends lost 1 base and 6 bases, in that order; junction bases with no gene match: 6. Germline V gives CDR1 LGHNA, CDR2 YNFKEQ. CDR3 sequence reads: CASSQGGTGGLDTQYF. The CDR3 DNA reads TGTGCCAGCAGCCAAGGTGGGACAGGGGGGTTGGATACGCAGTATTTT.

The rearrangement joins TRBV5-8 to TRBJ1-1, with D tentatively TRBD1 (6 bases). Looked up from germline, CDR1 is SGHTS and CDR2 is YDEGEE. Trimming stripped 3 bases from V and 0 bases from J, with 18 bases between. The CDR3 is made up of 17 amino acids. The CDR3 sequence: CASSSGRGYYMNTEAFF. CDR3 DNA: TGTGCCAGCAGCTCGGGAAGGGGGTACTACATGAACACTGAAGCTTTCTTT.

In this sample, this clone turned up a few times. Here the CDR3 reads CASSLGRTEAFF. CDR3 DNA sequence: TGTGCCAGCAGCCTGGGGCGGACTGAAGCTTTCTTT. The V and J genes are TRBV11-2 and TRBJ1-1; possible D gene TRBD1, 5 bases. V lost 5 bases and J lost 5, with 9 bases in between. The CDR3 runs 12 residues. Germline assignment: CDR1 SGHAT and CDR2 FQNNGV. Full variable domain (outside the CDR3, taken from reference TRBV11-2 and TRBJ1-1): EAGVAQSPRYKIIEKRQSVAFWCNPISGHATLYWYQQILGQGPKLLIQFQNNGVVDDSQLPKDRFSAERLKGVDSTLKIQPAKLEDSAVYLCASSLGRTEAFFGQGTRLTVV.

This clone was observed once. J is TRBJ2-7 and V is TRBV18; D gene ambiguous. This CDR3 is 16 amino acids long. Deletions cut 6 bases from V and 3 bases from J, with 21 bases between. Germline CDR1 reads KGHSH; CDR2 reads LQKENI. This CDR3 reads CASSPVRQDPLYEQYF. CDR3 bases: TGTGCCAGCTCGCCCGTACGACAAGACCCCCTCTACGAGCAGTACTTC.

This chain links TRBV19 with TRBJ2-2, with D perhaps TRBD1 (6 bases). CDR1 and CDR2 from the germline V gene are LNHDA and SQIVND (reference sequence). Trimming removed 4 bases from V and 7 bases from J, with 13 bases in between. The CDR3 loop spans 14 amino acids. The CDR3 nucleotides are TGTGCCAGTAGTACCAACAGGGTGATCGGGGAGCTGTTTTTT. Amino acids: CASSTNRVIGELFF.

The chain recombines TRBV10-3 with TRBJ2-1; the match to TRBD2 covers 10 bases. J lost 8 bases, V lost 3 bases, and 13 bases had no gene match. The length of the CDR3 is 17 residues. CDR1 is ENHRY, CDR2 SYGVKD, per germline. This chain's CDR3 is CAISESASGSVIDEQFF. CDR3 in DNA: TGTGCCATCAGTGAATCGGCTAGCGGGAGTGTAATCGATGAGCAGTTCTTC.

V usage is TRBV6-5 and J usage is TRBJ2-5; D perhaps matches TRBD1 (5 bases). This CDR3 is 14 amino acids long. V lost 0 bases to trimming and J lost 2 bases, with 7 bases between them. Germline-derived CDR1 and CDR2 are MNHEY and SVGAGI. The CDR3 DNA follows: TGTGCCAGCAGTTACTCGGCAGGGCAAGAGACCCAGTACTTC. Protein: CASSYSAGQETQYF.

CDR3 protein: CASSEGEGGPDTQYF. DNA of the CDR3: TGTGCCAGCAGTGAAGGGGAGGGGGGGCCAGATACGCAGTATTTT. The chain is built from TRBV6-1 and TRBJ2-3, with D perhaps matching TRBD2 (7 bases). Per germline, CDR1 MNHNS and CDR2 SASEGT. V was trimmed by 1 base and J by 4 bases, leaving 12 bases between them. There are 15 residues in the CDR3.

The chain uses TRBV5-1 and TRBJ1-5, with 7 bases fitting TRBD1. V shed 1 base, J shed 6 bases, and the junction held 7 bases outside the gene matches. Per germline, CDR1 SGHRS and CDR2 YFSETQ. This CDR3 contains 15 residues. The CDR3 bases are TGCGCCAGCAGCTTGACAGGGGTCGGGGGTCAGCCCCAGCATTTT. Translating gives CASSLTGVGGQPQHF.

The chain has TRBV9 and TRBJ1-2, with 7 bases matching TRBD1. Germline V CDR1 and CDR2: SGDLS, YYNGEE. The CDR3 loop spans 13 amino acids. Trimming cost V 0 bases and J 7 bases; bases outside gene matches: 3. For the CDR3, the DNA is TGTGCCAGCAGCGTAGGACAGGGTGGTGGCTACACCTTC. Translated: CASSVGQGGGYTF.

J is TRBJ1-5 and V is TRBV10-2; TRBD1 matches at 9 bases. The CDR3 totals 14 residues. The germline gives CDR1 WSHSY, CDR2 SAAADI. Trimming at V came to 5 bases and at J to 6 bases, leaving 5 bases not matched to a gene. The CDR3 region is CASSSGTGFQPQHF. CDR3 in DNA: TGCGCCAGCAGTTCCGGGACAGGGTTTCAGCCCCAGCATTTT.

In this sample, this clone turned up a few times. CDR3 sequence reads: CAKIGTPYEQYF. In DNA, the CDR3 is TGTGCCAAAATCGGGACACCTTACGAGCAGTACTTC. The chain is built from TRBV27 and TRBJ2-7; TRBD1 might be the D (6 bases). V lost 10 bases to trimming and J lost 4 bases, with 14 bases between them. Germline lookup yields CDR1 MNHEY and CDR2 SMNVEV (reference sequence). CDR3 size: 12 residues.

The genes are TRBV4-2 and TRBJ2-3; 7 nucleotides align to TRBD2. CDR3 size: 14 residues. Germline-derived CDR1 and CDR2 are LGHNA and YNFKEQ. The V segment lost 5 bases and the J segment 3 bases; nucleotides outside the gene matches: 5. The CDR3 nucleotides are TGTGCCAGCAGCGGGGGAGGGAAAACAGATACGCAGTATTTT. Amino acids: CASSGGGKTDTQYF.

This sequence joins TRBV7-9 and TRBJ1-1; 10 bases are a match to TRBD1. The CDR3 is 16 amino acids. V lost 1 base to trimming and J lost 5 bases; unmatched junction nucleotides: 7. CDR1 is SEHNR, CDR2 FQNEAQ, per germline (reference sequence). CDR3 DNA sequence: TGTGCCAGCAGCTTAGGAGGGGGGGACAGGGGTACTGAAGCTTTCTTT. This translates into CASSLGGGDRGTEAFF.

The chain carries TRBV5-6 and TRBJ2-1; 7 positions agree with TRBD2. With V trimmed by 4 bases and J by 6 bases, 13 bases remained unmatched. The CDR3 length is 16 residues. Germline loops: CDR1 SGHDT, CDR2 YYEEEE. The CDR3 spells CASSGLREGRANEQFF. The CDR3 nucleotides are TGTGCCAGCAGCGGTCTGAGGGAGGGCAGGGCCAATGAGCAGTTCTTC.

The J gene is TRBJ2-7, the V gene TRBV7-2; no firm D call. The ends were cut back, 4 bases at V and 5 bases at J, with 9 bases in the middle. This CDR3 region has 12 residues. CDR1 and CDR2 from the germline V gene are SGHTA and FQGNSA. Written as DNA, the CDR3 is TGTGCCAGCAGCTCCTCCGTCCACGAGCAGTACTTC. This translates into CASSSSVHEQYF.

The V call is TRBV27, the J call TRBJ1-2, with a possible D match to TRBD1 (6 bases). The CDR3 is made up of 14 amino acids. V gave up 4 bases and J gave up 2 bases, with 11 bases separating them. Germline V CDR1 and CDR2: MNHEY, SMNVEV (reference sequence). The CDR3: CASSWRGGNYGYTF. The CDR3 nucleotides read TGTGCCAGCAGTTGGAGGGGGGGAAACTATGGCTACACCTTC.

This clone occurred a few times. This chain uses TRBV10-3 with TRBJ1-1, with unresolved D. Looked up from germline, CDR1 is ENHRY and CDR2 is SYGVKD. With 0 bases removed from V and 6 bases from J, the gap between germline ends came to 14 bases. The CDR3 has 15 amino acids. DNA of the CDR3: TGTGCCATCAGTGAGTCACCTGGGCCCGGCGCTGAAGCTTTCTTT. Amino acids: CAISESPGPGAEAFF.

This clone was seen just once. The chain uses TRBV5-1 and TRBJ1-2; TRBD1 agrees at 9 bases. The CDR3 runs to 15 residues. Per germline, CDR1 SGHRS and CDR2 YFSETQ. J lost 8 bases, V lost 5 bases, and 13 bases had no gene match. This chain's CDR3 is CASRISPITGGGYTF. CDR3 DNA: TGCGCCAGCAGAATTTCCCCTATAACAGGGGGCGGCTACACCTTC.

DNA of the CDR3: TGTGCCAGCAGCATGACTAGCGGGAGGGCCGGGACCTACGAGCAGTACTTC. It is translated as CASSMTSGRAGTYEQYF. This sequence joins TRBV7-9 and TRBJ2-7, with TRBD2 matching 14 bases. V dropped 5 bases and J dropped 2; count of bases not matched to a gene: 8. The CDR3 runs 17 residues. Germline V CDR1 and CDR2: SEHNR, FQNEAQ (reference sequence).

The CDR3 DNA reads TGTGCCAGCAGCTTATCCAGGGTAGCGGGAGACAATGAGCAGTTCTTC. This translates into CASSLSRVAGDNEQFF. V gene TRBV7-3 combines with J gene TRBJ2-1; 9 positions agree with TRBD2. This CDR3 spans 16 amino acids. The germline V gene encodes CDR1 SGHTA and CDR2 FQGTGA. With V trimmed by 2 bases and J by 5 bases, 7 bases remained unmatched. The variable domain in full, completed from reference TRBV7-3 and TRBJ2-1, reads GAGVSQTPSNKVTEKGKYVELRCDPISGHTALYWYRQSLGQGPEFLIYFQGTGAADDSGLPNDRFFAVRPEGSVSTLKIQRTERGDSAVYLCASSLSRVAGDNEQFFGPGTRLTVL.

This clone appeared a few times. The chain links TRBV5-4 to TRBJ2-7; D may be TRBD1 (6 bases). Between the trimmed V and J ends, which lost 3 bases and 4 bases, there was a span of 14 bases. The CDR3 spans 14 residues. Germline loops: CDR1 SGHNT, CDR2 YYREEE (reference sequence). In DNA, the CDR3 is TGTGCCAGCAGCTGGGGGACAAACCCGTACGAGCAGTACTTC. This gives the protein CASSWGTNPYEQYF.

This chain connects TRBV19 to TRBJ1-5; 10 nucleotides align to TRBD1. The CDR3 sequence is 15 residues long. V trimming: 3 bases; J trimming: 4 bases; junction bases outside the gene matches: 3. Germline values: CDR1 LNHDA, CDR2 SQIVND (reference sequence). CDR3 nucleotide sequence: TGTGCCAGTAGTATTCTGGGACAGGGGAATCAGCCCCAGCATTTT. This encodes CASSILGQGNQPQHF.

This clone has just a few counts. The junction differs from germline at one of its ends, possibly a read error. The chain employs TRBV9 and TRBJ2-6; weak D call: TRBD1 (6 bases). Germline V lookup: CDR1 SGDLS, CDR2 YYNGEE. This CDR3 contains 15 residues. CDR3 bases: TGTGCCAGCAGCCCACGACAGGCTGGGGCCAACGGCCTGACTTTC. This codes for CASSPRQAGANGLTF.

This clone occurred a few times. The V call is TRBV19, the J call TRBJ1-4; tentative D call: TRBD1 (6 bases). The CDR3 consists of 16 residues. The V gene's germline CDR1 is LNHDA and CDR2 SQIVND (reference sequence). Deletions cut 4 bases from V and 5 bases from J, with 17 bases between. The CDR3 is CASSTDSLGGNEKLFF. CDR3 coding DNA: TGTGCCAGTAGTACGGACAGCCTCGGGGGGAATGAAAAACTGTTTTTT.

Details on this clone: Other DNA sequences in this sample translate to the same CDR3. This chain joins TRBV27 and TRBJ1-5; D not certain. The V gene's germline CDR1 is MNHEY and CDR2 SMNVEV (reference sequence). The CDR3 has 14 amino acids. V dropped 2 bases and J dropped 1 base, with 6 bases sitting between them. CDR3 in DNA: TGTGCCAGCAGTTTAGGAGGGAGCAATCAGCCCCAGCATTTT. Amino acid sequence: CASSLGGSNQPQHF.

The J gene is TRBJ1-1, the V gene TRBV7-6, with 7 positions matching TRBD1. The junction had 6 bases not matched to a gene; V was cut back by 1 base and J by 1 base. CDR1 is SGHVS, CDR2 FNYEAQ, per germline. This CDR3 contains 16 residues. The CDR3 here is CASSLGAGGSNTEAFF. For the CDR3, the DNA is TGTGCCAGCAGCTTAGGGGCAGGGGGGTCGAACACTGAAGCTTTCTTT.

The chain carries TRBV28 and TRBJ1-2, with TRBD1 matching over 9 bases. The germline gives CDR1 MDHEN, CDR2 SYDVKM. This CDR3 has 15 residues. V was clipped by 5 bases and J by 8 bases; unmatched bases: 12. The CDR3 reads CASSQGGTGTRGYTF. The CDR3 coding sequence is TGTGCCAGCAGTCAAGGTGGGACAGGGACTAGGGGCTACACCTTC.